This TCR beta chain was documented in a study of T cells in Graves' hyperthyroidism and ophthalmopathy. Using RNA transcripts as the source, TCR beta CDR3 regions were amplified. The HTBI set primed first-round TCR CDR3 RT-PCR. TCRdb redid the calling of the multiplex PCR reads with MiXCR, one entry per CDR3 protein. This sample yields under 40,000 distinct CDR3 sequences, of which about 52% are seen a single time; roughly 27% belongs to the top ten. The V gene's germline CDR1 is SGDLS and CDR2 YYNGEE. J was trimmed by 2 bases and V by 4 bases; bases with no gene match: 2. The CDR3 is 14 amino acids. The sequenced material came from blood. The source is a middle-aged woman with Graves' ophthalmopathy. J is TRBJ2-7 and V is TRBV9; the match to TRBD2 covers 11 bases. The CDR3 nucleotides are TGTGCCAGCAGCCGTAGCGGGGGGGCCTACGAGCAGTACTTC. This codes for CASSRSGGAYEQYF. Full variable domain (rest looked up from reference TRBV9 and TRBJ2-7): DSGVTQTPKHLITATGQRVTLRCSPRSGDLSVYWYQQSLDQGLQFLIQYYNGEERAKGNILERFSAQQFPDLHSELNLSSLELGDSALYFCASSRSGGAYEQYFGPGTRLTVT.